A single sample gave rise to the 23 T cell receptor beta chains below, sequenced in a study of PD-1 blockade in classical Hodgkin lymphoma (dated by TCRdb to 2018 to 2021). Read against the paper, the sample's time point label means: cycle 2 day 1 (C2D1) of nivolumab. Relapse after autologous stem cell transplantation had occurred in all trial patients, and cohorts A, B and C were distinguished by prior brentuximab vedotin exposure. Library method: the immunoSEQ multiplex PCR assay. TCRdb's version of the immuneACCESS table is confined to in-frame rearrangements and falls short of the full clone set. An unresolved V gene accounts for under half of the shortfall where checked; the remainder is of unknown origin. This sample lists about 150,000 clones; about 78% were detected once. Jointly, the top ten make up 7.5% to 10% of the sample. The sequenced sample was peripheral blood mononuclear cells (PBMCs), obtained before the second cycle of nivolumab. Every receptor here comes from a human donor with classical Hodgkin lymphoma.

The chain has TRBV18 and TRBJ2-1; maybe TRBD2 (6 bases). The germline CDR1 and CDR2 sequences are KGHSH and LQKENI. V dropped 2 bases and J dropped 0 bases, with 8 bases sitting between them. The CDR3 totals 15 residues. This CDR3 is CASSPAGSSYNEQFF. The DNA of the CDR3 is TGTGCCAGCTCACCAGCGGGGAGCTCCTACAATGAGCAGTTCTTC.

This chain uses TRBV9 with TRBJ2-2; TRBD2 agrees at 12 bases. Germline V gives CDR1 SGDLS, CDR2 YYNGEE. Unmatched junction bases numbered 10, after V lost 0 bases and J lost 1 base. This CDR3 is 20 amino acids long. Here the CDR3 DNA reads TGTGCCAGCAGCGTAGGGGTGGTACTAGCGGGAGGCAAGAACACCGGGGAGCTGTTTTTT. Encoded protein: CASSVGVVLAGGKNTGELFF.

This chain connects TRBV19 to TRBJ2-3; a possible D gene is TRBD2 (6 bases). Germline CDR1 is LNHDA and CDR2 is SQIVND (reference sequence). This CDR3 contains 15 residues. With 2 bases removed from V and 4 bases from J, the gap between germline ends came to 13 bases. The CDR3 sequence is CASSIRGGEADTQYF. The CDR3 DNA reads TGTGCCAGTAGTATAAGGGGCGGGGAGGCAGATACGCAGTATTTT.

This chain joins TRBV11-2 and TRBJ2-1, with D unclear. CDR3 length: 12 residues. Germline V gene lookup returns CDR1 SGHAT and CDR2 FQNNGV. Trimming took 1 base from V and 9 from J, leaving 7 bases between them. The chain's CDR3 is CASSLVSLEQFF. In nucleotides, the CDR3 is TGTGCCAGCAGCTTAGTATCGCTTGAGCAGTTCTTC.

Concerning this clone itself: Compared with germline, one end of the junction differs, possibly owing to a read error. The CDR3 loop reads CASTDGETRVF. The CDR3 nucleotides read TGTGCCAGTACGGACGGAGAAACTCGGGTCTTC. The gene calls are TRBV19 and TRBJ2-7; D is unclear. Germline V gives CDR1 LNHDA, CDR2 SQIVND (reference sequence). The CDR3 contains 11 residues.

V and J are TRBV2 and TRBJ1-5; no firm D call. The CDR3 has 14 residues. Germline values: CDR1 SNHLY, CDR2 FYNNEI. V lost 4 bases to trimming and J lost 4 bases, with 11 bases between them. CDR3 sequence (DNA): TGTGCCAGCAGTGGGGGAAGGAGGAATCAGCCCCAGCATTTT. This gives the protein CASSGGRRNQPQHF.

V gene TRBV11-3 combines with J gene TRBJ2-3, with 7 bases matching TRBD2. The germline V gene encodes CDR1 SGHNT and CDR2 YENEEA. The CDR3 runs to 16 residues. The J segment lost 2 bases and the V segment lost 1 base, leaving 6 bases of the junction unmatched. Here the CDR3 reads CASSLGASGPTDTQYF. The CDR3, as DNA: TGTGCCAGCAGCTTAGGGGCTAGCGGTCCCACAGATACGCAGTATTTT.

This chain uses TRBV28 with TRBJ2-2; D gene uncertain. The CDR3 consists of 14 residues. From germline, CDR1 is MDHEN and CDR2 SYDVKM. Trimming stripped 5 bases from V and 13 bases from J, with 20 bases between. The CDR3 region has the DNA TGTGCCAGCAGTCCCCCTGAAACTGTAGTGGGGCTGTTTTTT. Translating it yields CASSPPETVVGLFF. Full variable domain (outside the CDR3, taken from reference TRBV28 and TRBJ2-2): DVKVTQSSRYLVKRTGEKVFLECVQDMDHENMFWYRQDPGLGLRLIYFSYDVKMKEKGDIPEGYSVSREKKERFSLILESASTNQTSMYLCASSPPETVVGLFFGEGSRLTVL.

This clone was seen only a few times. The genes are TRBV6-1 and TRBJ1-3, with D unclear. V was shortened by 3 bases and J by 8 bases, with 14 bases between the two germline ends. Germline lookup yields CDR1 MNHNS and CDR2 SASEGT. The CDR3 contains 14 residues. The CDR3 sequence: CASSEMIASDTIYF. The CDR3 bases are TGTGCCAGCAGTGAGATGATAGCATCGGACACCATATATTTT.

The V and J genes are TRBV2 and TRBJ2-6; D gene ambiguous. The CDR3 runs 15 residues. V was pared by 3 bases and J by 2 bases, with 8 bases between. The V gene's germline CDR1 is SNHLY and CDR2 FYNNEI. The CDR3 DNA sequence: TGTGCCAGCAGTGATGTCAGGACTGGGGCCAACGTCCTGACTTTC. The encoded protein is CASSDVRTGANVLTF.

The chain recombines TRBV6-5 with TRBJ1-3; perhaps TRBD1 as D (5 bases). Germline CDR1 MNHEY, CDR2 SVGAGI. V lost 7 bases to trimming and J lost 4 bases, with 14 bases between them. This CDR3 is 14 amino acids long. In DNA form, the CDR3 reads TGTGCCAGCACCATTCAGGGATTAGGAAACACCATATATTTT. It codes for CASTIQGLGNTIYF.

The rearrangement uses TRBV28 and TRBJ2-1, with TRBD1 matching over 8 bases. The CDR3 totals 14 residues. J lost 5 bases, V lost 5 bases, and 5 bases had no gene match. Germline assignment: CDR1 MDHEN and CDR2 SYDVKM. The CDR3 region has the DNA TGTGCCAGCAGTACCCGGACAGGGAACAATGAGCAGTTCTTC. This codes for CASSTRTGNNEQFF.

V and J are TRBV25-1 and TRBJ1-2, with D uncertain. From germline, CDR1 is MGHDK and CDR2 SYGVNS. The CDR3 is 12 residues long. Trimming took off 4 bases at V and 8 bases at J, with 11 bases between the two ends. Here the CDR3 DNA reads TGTGCCAGCAGTGGGTCGGTGGGGGGCTACACCTTC. This sequence encodes CASSGSVGGYTF.

The rearrangement uses TRBV5-4 and TRBJ2-4, with D possibly matching TRBD2 (5 bases). Germline-derived CDR1 and CDR2 are SGHNT and YYREEE (reference sequence). Trimming took 4 bases from V and 0 from J, leaving 14 bases between them. The CDR3 runs 16 residues. CDR3 nucleotides: TGTGCCAGCAGCCCCTGGGAGTCTCTAGCCAAAAACATTCAGTACTTC. This codes for CASSPWESLAKNIQYF.

J is TRBJ2-5 and V is TRBV18; 7 bases match TRBD2. The DNA end is more similar to TRBJ2-7, so the J call may be wrong. The CDR3 contains 16 residues. The germline V gene encodes CDR1 KGHSH and CDR2 LQKENI. CDR3 nucleotide sequence: TGTGCCAGCTCCTTCTTTGGGAGGGAAATCCCCTACGAGCAGTACTTC. Translation: CASSFFGREIPYEQYF.

The rearrangement uses TRBV2 and TRBJ2-7; 10 positions agree with TRBD1. The germline V gene encodes CDR1 SNHLY and CDR2 FYNNEI. The CDR3 spans 14 residues. V was pared by 7 bases and J by 3 bases, with 6 bases of the junction left unmatched. The CDR3 here is CASTGDRGVYEQYF. Written as DNA, the CDR3 is TGTGCCAGCACCGGGGACAGGGGAGTCTACGAGCAGTACTTC. Complete variable domain (other parts from reference TRBV2 and TRBJ2-7): EPEVTQTPSHQVTQMGQEVILRCVPISNHLYFYWYRQILGQKVEFLVSFYNNEISEKSEIFDDQFSVERPDGSNFTLKIRSTKLEDSAMYFCASTGDRGVYEQYFGPGTRLTVT.

This clone was observed a single time. This sequence may be a read error, since a much larger clone differs from it by one base. This specimen includes other DNA sequences encoding the same CDR3. CDR3 region: CASSPQDRGNYGYTF. The CDR3 nucleotides read TGTGCCAGCAGCCCACAGGACAGGGGGAACTACGGCTACACCTTC. This sequence joins TRBV13 and TRBJ1-2; 10 bases are a match to TRBD1. Germline CDR1 and CDR2: PRHDT and FYEKMQ (reference sequence). This CDR3 is built from 15 residues.

This clone was seen more than once but under ten times. Germline and junction disagree at one end, which may indicate a read error. This chain joins TRBV6-5 and TRBJ2-2, with D uncertain. This CDR3 is built from 15 residues. The germline V gene encodes CDR1 MNHEY and CDR2 SVGAGI. The CDR3 loop is CASSFRLMNAGELFF. The DNA for the CDR3 is TGTGCCAGCAGTTTTCGTCTGATGAACGCCGGGGAGCTGTTTTTT.

This clone was found once. This chain uses TRBV30 with TRBJ1-5; 9 nucleotides match TRBD1. Germline trimming cut 5 bases from V and 8 bases from J; bases unmatched to any gene: 10. Per the germline V gene, CDR1 is GTSNPN and CDR2 is SVGIG (reference sequence). The CDR3 loop spans 14 amino acids. The CDR3: CAWDYRGQRKPQHF. For the CDR3, the DNA is TGTGCCTGGGATTACAGGGGGCAGAGAAAGCCCCAGCATTTT.

This clone has just one count. The junction does not match germline at one end; this may be a read error. CDR3 DNA sequence: TGTGCCAGCAGTCACCCGGGACTAGTCTCTGAGCAGTTCTTC. Its translation: CASSHPGLVSEQFF. The V and J genes are TRBV10-3 and TRBJ2-1; 8 nucleotides match TRBD2. This CDR3 comprises 14 residues. Per the germline V gene, CDR1 is ENHRY and CDR2 is SYGVKD.

The chain uses TRBV9 and TRBJ2-1, with a weak D call TRBD2 (5 bases). The V end was cut by 2 bases, the J end by 3 bases, with 9 bases between. Per the germline V gene, CDR1 is SGDLS and CDR2 is YYNGEE. This CDR3 region has 14 residues. The CDR3 nucleotides read TGTGCCAGCAGCGTCGAGCGGAACTACAATGAGCAGTTCTTC. This encodes CASSVERNYNEQFF.

This sequence joins TRBV7-9 and TRBJ1-2, with a possible D match to TRBD1 (6 bases). CDR1 is SEHNR and CDR2 is FQNEAQ in the germline V gene (reference sequence). The CDR3 is made up of 15 amino acids. Between the trimmed V and J ends, which lost 5 bases and 4 bases, there was a span of 17 bases. CDR3 residues: CASSRRGGPPYGYTF. The CDR3 coding sequence is TGTGCCAGCAGCCGTCGAGGGGGGCCTCCCTATGGCTACACCTTC.

The genes are TRBV18 and TRBJ2-5; 13 bases align to TRBD2. The germline V gene has CDR1 KGHSH and CDR2 LQKENI. Trimming at V came to 1 base and at J to 2 bases, leaving 4 bases not matched to a gene. The CDR3 contains 17 residues. CDR3 in DNA: TGTGCCAGCTCACCACTCGGGACTAGCGGGGCGCAAGAGACCCAGTACTTC. It specifies CASSPLGTSGAQETQYF.